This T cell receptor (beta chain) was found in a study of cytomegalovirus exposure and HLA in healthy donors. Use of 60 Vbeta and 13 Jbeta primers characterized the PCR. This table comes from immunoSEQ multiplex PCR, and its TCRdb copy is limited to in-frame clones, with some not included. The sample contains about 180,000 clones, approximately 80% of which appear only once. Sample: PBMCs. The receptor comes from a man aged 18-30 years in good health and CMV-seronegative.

The CDR3 loop reads CASREGTTEAFF. The CDR3 coding sequence is TGTGCCAGCAGGGAGGGGACGACTGAAGCTTTCTTT. The chain carries TRBV28 and TRBJ1-1, with D perhaps matching TRBD1 (5 bases). The CDR3 contains 12 residues. V was trimmed by 6 bases and J by 5 bases, leaving 10 bases between them. Germline values: CDR1 MDHEN, CDR2 SYDVKM.